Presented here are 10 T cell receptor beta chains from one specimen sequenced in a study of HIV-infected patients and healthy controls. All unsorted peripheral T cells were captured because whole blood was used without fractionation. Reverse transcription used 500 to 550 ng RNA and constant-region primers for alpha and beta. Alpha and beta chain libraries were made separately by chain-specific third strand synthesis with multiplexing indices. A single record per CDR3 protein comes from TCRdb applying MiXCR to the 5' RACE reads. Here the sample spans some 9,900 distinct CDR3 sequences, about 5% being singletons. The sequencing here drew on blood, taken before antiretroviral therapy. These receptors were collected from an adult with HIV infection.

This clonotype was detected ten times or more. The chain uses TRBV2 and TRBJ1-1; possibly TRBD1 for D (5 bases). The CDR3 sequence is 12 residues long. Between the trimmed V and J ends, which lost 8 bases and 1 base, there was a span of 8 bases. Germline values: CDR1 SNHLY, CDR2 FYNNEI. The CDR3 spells CASGHWNTEAFF. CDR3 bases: TGTGCCAGCGGACACTGGAACACTGAAGCTTTCTTT.

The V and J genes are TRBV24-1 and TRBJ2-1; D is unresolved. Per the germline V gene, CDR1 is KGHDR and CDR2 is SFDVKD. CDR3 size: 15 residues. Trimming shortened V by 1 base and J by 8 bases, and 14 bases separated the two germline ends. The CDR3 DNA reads TGTGCCACCAGTGATTTAGGGTCCGTCGACGATGAGCAGTTCTTC. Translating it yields CATSDLGSVDDEQFF.

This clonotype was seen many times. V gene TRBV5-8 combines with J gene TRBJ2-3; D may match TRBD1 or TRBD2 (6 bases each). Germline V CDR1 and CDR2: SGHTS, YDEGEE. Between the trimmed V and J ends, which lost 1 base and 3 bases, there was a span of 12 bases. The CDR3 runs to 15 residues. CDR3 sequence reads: CASSLTQGGTDTQYF. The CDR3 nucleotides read TGTGCCAGCAGCTTGACACAGGGAGGAACAGATACGCAGTATTTT.

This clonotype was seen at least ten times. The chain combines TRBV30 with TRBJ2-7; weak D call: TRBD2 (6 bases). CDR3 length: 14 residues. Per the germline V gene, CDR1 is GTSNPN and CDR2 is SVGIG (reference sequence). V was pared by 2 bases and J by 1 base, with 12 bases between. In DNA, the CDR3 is TGTGCCTGGAGTTCGGGAGTCGGTTCCTACGAGCAGTACTTC. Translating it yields CAWSSGVGSYEQYF.

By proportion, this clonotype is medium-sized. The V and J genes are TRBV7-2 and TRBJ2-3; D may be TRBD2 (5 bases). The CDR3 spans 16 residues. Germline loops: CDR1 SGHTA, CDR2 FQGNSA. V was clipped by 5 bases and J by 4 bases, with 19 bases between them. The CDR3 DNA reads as TGTGCCAGCAGCACCGGACTCAAAATGCCTCCAGATACGCAGTATTTT. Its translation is CASSTGLKMPPDTQYF.

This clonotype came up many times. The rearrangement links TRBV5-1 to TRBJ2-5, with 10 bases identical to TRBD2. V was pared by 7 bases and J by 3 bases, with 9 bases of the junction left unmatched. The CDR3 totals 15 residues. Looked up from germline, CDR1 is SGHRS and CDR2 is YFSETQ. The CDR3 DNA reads TGCGCCAGCCACCATCCCGGACTAGCGGAAGAGACCCAGTACTTC. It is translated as CASHHPGLAEETQYF.

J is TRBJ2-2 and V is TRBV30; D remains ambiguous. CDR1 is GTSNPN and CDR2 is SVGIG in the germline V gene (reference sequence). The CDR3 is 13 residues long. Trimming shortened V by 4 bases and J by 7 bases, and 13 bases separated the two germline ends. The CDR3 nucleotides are TGTGCCTGGAATCTGGGAATTGGCGGGGAGCTGTTTTTT. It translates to CAWNLGIGGELFF. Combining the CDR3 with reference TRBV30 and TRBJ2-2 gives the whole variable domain SQTIHQWPATLVQPVGSPLSLECTVEGTSNPNLYWYRQAAGRGLQLLFYSVGIGQISSEVPQNLSASRPQDRQFILSSKKLLLSDSGFYLCAWNLGIGGELFFGEGSRLTVL.

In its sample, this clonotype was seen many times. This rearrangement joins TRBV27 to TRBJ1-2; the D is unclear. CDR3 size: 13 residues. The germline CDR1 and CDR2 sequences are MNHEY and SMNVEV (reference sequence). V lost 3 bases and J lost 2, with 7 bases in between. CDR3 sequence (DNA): TGTGCCAGCAGTTTCTCCGGAAACTATGGCTACACCTTC. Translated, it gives CASSFSGNYGYTF.

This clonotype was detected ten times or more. This CDR3 reads CATSRQGVDTQYF. CDR3 nucleotide sequence: TGTGCCACCAGTCGGCAGGGAGTAGATACGCAGTATTTT. The genes are TRBV24-1 and TRBJ2-3; the D call may be TRBD1 or TRBD2 (5 bases each). The CDR3 is 13 residues long. The V gene's germline CDR1 is KGHDR and CDR2 SFDVKD. Trimming left V 6 bases short and J 5 bases short, with 11 bases between.

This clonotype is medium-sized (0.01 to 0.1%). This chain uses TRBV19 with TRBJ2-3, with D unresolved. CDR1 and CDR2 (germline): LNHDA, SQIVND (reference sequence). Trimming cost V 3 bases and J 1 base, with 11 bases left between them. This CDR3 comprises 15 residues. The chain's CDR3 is CASSIGLLGTDTQYF. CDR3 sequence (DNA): TGTGCCAGTAGTATCGGCTTACTGGGCACAGATACGCAGTATTTT.